The 4 T cell receptor beta chains presented below share a single source sample, sequenced in a study of human T cells and chemical hapten exposure. Documented time point: patch test 2, 6 weeks after DPC sensitization. The treatment here: therapeutic diphenylcyclopropenone sensitization with weekly scalp DPC. TCRdb independently ran MiXCR on the RACE reads; one entry per CDR3 protein. The profile shows approximately 96,000 distinct CDR3 sequences, about a tenth of them singletons. The sample in question was whole blood, obtained in connection with sensitization to the hapten diphenylcyclopropenone (DPC). These receptors were taken from a woman aged 40 to 50 with alopecia areata. Some clones in this sample may be carry-over from other donors' samples.

This clonotype has only a few counts. This chain joins TRBV20-1 and TRBJ2-1; D is perhaps TRBD1 or TRBD2 (6 bases each). The ends were cut back, 1 base at V and 7 bases at J, with 14 bases in the middle. There are 14 residues in the CDR3. Germline CDR1 reads DFQATT; CDR2 reads SNEGSKA (reference sequence). The CDR3 sequence: CSARVGGVSNEQFF. In DNA, the CDR3 is TGCAGTGCTAGAGTGGGGGGCGTTTCAAATGAGCAGTTCTTC.

This clonotype was picked up many times. The V gene is TRBV6-5, the J gene TRBJ2-1; 11 nucleotides agree with TRBD2. Trimming took 0 bases from V and 7 from J; bases not matched to a gene: 8. Germline assignment: CDR1 MNHEY and CDR2 SVGAGI. The CDR3 is made up of 17 amino acids. Here the CDR3 DNA reads TGTGCCAGCAGTTACTCCCCAGGGACTAGCGGTACTAATGAGCAGTTCTTC. This gives the protein CASSYSPGTSGTNEQFF.

The chain joins TRBV20-1 to TRBJ2-5; TRBD2 might be the D (6 bases). Germline V gene data show CDR1 as DFQATT and CDR2 as SNEGSKA (reference sequence). Trimming cost V 3 bases and J 2 bases, with 10 bases left between them. This CDR3 has 13 residues. The DNA of the CDR3 is TGCAGTGCTAGGGCTCGGGGGCAAGAGACCCAGTACTTC. Its protein product is CSARARGQETQYF.

This chain uses TRBV5-5 with TRBJ1-5, with D possibly matching TRBD1 (5 bases). The germline gives CDR1 SGHKS, CDR2 YYEKEE (reference sequence). V gave up 1 base and J gave up 0 bases, with 14 bases separating them. CDR3 size: 17 residues. The CDR3 sequence: CASSLLSGLYSNQPQHF. Written as DNA, the CDR3 is TGTGCCAGCAGCTTGTTGTCGGGGCTCTATAGCAATCAGCCCCAGCATTTT.